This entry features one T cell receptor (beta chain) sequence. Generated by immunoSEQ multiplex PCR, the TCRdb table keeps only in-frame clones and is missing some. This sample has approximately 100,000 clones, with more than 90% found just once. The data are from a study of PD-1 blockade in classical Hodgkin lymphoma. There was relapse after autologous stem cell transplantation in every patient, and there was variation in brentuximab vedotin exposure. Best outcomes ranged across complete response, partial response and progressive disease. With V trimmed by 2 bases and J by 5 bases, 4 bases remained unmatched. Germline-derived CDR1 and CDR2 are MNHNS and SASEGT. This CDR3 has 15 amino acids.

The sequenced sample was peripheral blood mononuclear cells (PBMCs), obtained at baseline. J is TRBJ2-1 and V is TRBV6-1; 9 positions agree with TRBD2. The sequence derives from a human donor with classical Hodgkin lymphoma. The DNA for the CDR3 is TGTGCCAGCAGTGAACTAGCGGGATCGAACAATGAGCAGTTCTTC. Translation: CASSELAGSNNEQFF.